This TCR beta chain was captured by sequencing in a study of CXCR3-negative and CXCR3-positive naive CD8 T cells. Germline CDR1 and CDR2: MNHNY and SVGAGI (reference sequence). This CDR3 has 14 amino acids. Study results and limitations: For CXCR3-positive naive cells, TRB CDR3s were more hydrophobic than those of CXCR3-negative naive cells. Memory, not naive, CXCR3-negative and CXCR3-positive cells differed in TRBV-TRBJ usage. TRB CDR3 properties were used to infer TCR strength, and surface CD5 was comparable between naive subsets.

Comments on this clonotype: Its antigen is undetermined.

The libraries of TRB cDNA were prepared using 5' RACE with UMI labels. With the 5' RACE reads reprocessed, TCRdb shows one record per CDR3 protein and no DNA. Recorded for this sample: roughly 120,000 distinct CDR3 sequences. Sequenced sample: naive CXCR3+ CD8+ T cells from blood. Stated subset: CD45RO-CCR7+CD27+CD95- naive CD8+ T cells expressing CXCR3 (TNR3+). This receptor was obtained from a human donor in good health. Some clones in this sample may be carry-over from other donors' samples. The V gene is TRBV6-6, the J gene TRBJ2-3. CDR3 region: CASSYIGLIDTQYF.